This T cell receptor beta chain was identified in a study of T cell repertoires in cytomegalovirus infection. Overall study: CMV epitopes in the study were HLA-C-restricted (recently identified) and HLA-B-restricted (well studied). An indication of both CMV infection and matching HLA type came from public TCR beta signatures.

Points from the study as a whole: In two of eight donors, the top clonotype was HLA-C-restricted CMV-specific. Based on cumulative public TCR beta family frequency, carriers of CMV plus the relevant HLA were identified.

With respect to this clonotype: Its antigen remains unknown.

TCRdb re-called the reads with MiXCR, one entry per CDR3 protein. The sample carries 150,000 to 200,000 distinct CDR3 sequences, roughly a fifth recorded once. Sequencing was performed on CD8+ T cells from cultured PBMCs, taken from culture after CMV antigen stimulation. This receptor was identified in a human donor in good health (CMV status not recorded). Some clones in this sample may be carry-over from other donors' samples.

The CDR3 coding sequence is TGTGCCATCAGTACCGGGACTAGCGGAAACTATGAGCAGTTCTTC. Translated: CAISTGTSGNYEQFF. V usage is TRBV10-3 and J usage is TRBJ2-1; 11 nucleotides align to TRBD2. Germline V lookup: CDR1 ENHRY, CDR2 SYGVKD. The CDR3 covers 15 residues. After removal of 5 bases from V and 8 bases from J, the junction contained 8 bases not matched to a gene.